This TCR beta chain was retrieved from a study of Ad26.COV2.S vaccination and SARS-CoV-2 variants. Study in general: Trial arm assignment for the donor was COV1001 Ad26.COV2.S. Doses of Ad26.COV2.S were injected into muscle once or twice, 56 days apart.

V was clipped by 1 base and J by 0 bases, with 12 bases between them. This CDR3 spans 17 amino acids. The V gene's germline CDR1 is MNHEY and CDR2 SVGEGT. Data came from immunoSEQ multiplex PCR; TCRdb stores just in-frame clones and leaves some out. This table has fewer than 900,000 clones, approximately 88% appearing once. The treatment denotes: approximately 18 received Ad26.COV2.S at low or high dose, single or two shots; 5 received placebo; per-sample allocation not given. The investigators took samples on day 63 after the first vaccine or placebo injection. An adult aged 18-55 years in Boston served as the donor. Points from the study as a whole: Similar non-spike TCR breadth was seen in vaccine and placebo recipients.

With regard to this clone: Its cognate antigen is unknown.

The material was peripheral blood, obtained in a trial of Ad26.COV2.S vaccine versus placebo. The TCR originated in a person aged 18-60 years who received the Ad26.COV2.S COVID-19 vaccine or a placebo. This chain joins TRBV6-2 or TRBV6-3 and TRBJ1-4, with a weak D call TRBD1 (5 bases). The CDR3 bases are TGTGCCAGCAGTTACTGGGAGGGGTCTGCAACTAATGAAAAACTGTTTTTT. Amino acids: CASSYWEGSATNEKLFF.